This entry lists 30 T cell receptor beta chains sequenced from one sample in a study of tissue T cells after allogeneic stem cell transplantation. The assay was immunoSEQ multiplex PCR, and TCRdb's table has in-frame clones only and misses some. The repertoire consists of roughly 50,000 clones, with around 67% occurring once and the leading ten covering about 0.7%. The sample taken for sequencing was sorted cells pooled from one or two spleens. These receptor sequences come from a pool of C57BL/6 mice in good health.

With respect to this clone: The gene symbols are mouse symbols. The read gets to within 1 residue of the CDR3 end, and the germline J gene fills in the rest. V and J are TRBV13-2 and TRBJ2-3; 11 bases line up with TRBD1. Germline trimming cut 5 bases from V and 3 bases from J; bases unmatched to any gene: 5. The CDR3 totals 15 residues. The germline V gene encodes CDR1 NNHNN and CDR2 SYGAGS (reference sequence). The CDR3 spells CASGDRGLRAETLYF. The CDR3 DNA, read in part, is TGTGCCAGCGGGGACAGGGGGCTGAGGGCAGAAACGCTGTAT.

In the case of this clone: Gene and germline names: mouse. The read falls 1 residue short of the CDR3 end, and the missing part is taken from the germline J gene. This chain links TRBV12-2 with TRBJ2-3; 13 bases are a match to TRBD2. The CDR3 is 16 amino acids. The J segment lost 2 bases and the V segment lost 4 bases, leaving 5 bases of the junction unmatched. Per germline, CDR1 SGHLS and CDR2 HYDKME. The covered CDR3 bases are TGTGCCAGCTCACCGGGACTGGGGGGGTTTGCAGAAACGCTGTAT. Translated: CASSPGLGGFAETLY. The whole CDR3 region reads CASSPGLGGFAETLYF. The complete variable domain, with remaining parts taken from reference TRBV12-2 and TRBJ2-3, reads NSGVVQSPRYIIKGKGERSILKCIPISGHLSVAWYQQTQGQELKFFIQHYDKMERDKGNLPSRFSVQQFDDYHSEMNMSALELEDSAVYFCASSPGLGGFAETLYFGSGTRLTVL.

In this sample, this clone turned up once. Gene names are the mouse ones. The CDR3 end falls 1 residue outside the read, so it is completed with the germline J gene. J is TRBJ1-2 and V is TRBV13-1; D is ambiguous. The V and J ends lost 6 bases and 0 bases respectively, with 6 bases between them. The CDR3 contains 12 residues. Germline loops: CDR1 NSHNY, CDR2 SYGAGN. This CDR3 reads CASKGANSDYTF. The covered CDR3 bases are TGTGCCAGCAAAGGTGCAAACTCCGACTACACC.

This clone occurred once. The gene names here belong to mouse. Partial CDR3 DNA: TGTGCTAGCAGTTTAGACAACACCGGGCAGCTCTAC. Translating gives CASSLDNTGQLY. The full CDR3 protein reads CASSLDNTGQLYF. The rearrangement links TRBV29 to TRBJ2-2; D is undetermined. The sequence runs out 1 residue before the end of the CDR3; the remainder is reconstructed from the germline J gene. Germline CDR1 is MSHET and CDR2 is SYDVDS. Trimming removed 2 bases at V and 2 bases at J, with 3 bases between. The CDR3 extends over 13 amino acids.

Comment on this clone: Gene names denote mouse genes. The sequenced fragment ends 1 residue before the CDR3 boundary, so the rest is inferred from the germline J gene. The chain employs TRBV3 and TRBJ1-1, with D unresolved. Germline lookup yields CDR1 SNHLY and CDR2 FYNGKV (reference sequence). V was clipped by 1 base and J by 4 bases, with 10 bases between them. This CDR3 spans 14 amino acids. This CDR3 is CASSLEREGTEVFF. The part of the CDR3 DNA that was read is TGTGCCAGCAGCTTAGAGAGGGAGGGCACAGAAGTCTTC. Variable domain in full (rest from reference TRBV3 and TRBJ1-1): GPKVLQIPSHQIIDMGQMVTLNCDPVSNHLYFYWYKQILGQQMEFLVNFYNGKVMEKSKLFKDQFSVERPDGSYFTLKIQPTALEDSAVYFCASSLEREGTEVFFGKGTRLTVV.

Turning to this clone: The listed genes are named as in mouse. The read terminates 1 residue ahead of where the CDR3 ends, so the germline J gene completes it. The chain uses TRBV29 and TRBJ2-5, with 7 positions matching TRBD1. Germline assignment: CDR1 MSHET and CDR2 SYDVDS. With 3 bases clipped from V and 0 bases from J, the junction kept 3 bases outside the gene matches. The CDR3 length is 15 residues. The CDR3 bases that were read are TGTGCTAGCAGTTTGACAGGGTGGAACCAAGACACCCAGTAC. Residues: CASSLTGWNQDTQY. The whole CDR3 is CASSLTGWNQDTQYF.

To note about this clone: Genes and germline are mouse. With the read ending 1 residue before the CDR3 end, the germline J gene is used to fill in that end. The same CDR3 is also encoded by other DNA sequences in this sample. J is TRBJ2-1 and V is TRBV12-1; 9 bases map to TRBD2. V shed 4 bases and J 3 bases; nucleotides not matched to a gene: 0. The CDR3 is 13 amino acids. Per germline, CDR1 SGHSN and CDR2 HYEKVE. The covered CDR3 bases are TGTGCCAGCTCGACTGGGGGCTATGCTGAGCAGTTC. This codes for CASSTGGYAEQF. The whole CDR3 protein reads CASSTGGYAEQFF.

With respect to this clone: Gene names follow the mouse nomenclature. The CDR3 goes on 1 residue after the read ends, and that part is filled in from the germline J gene. J is TRBJ2-4 and V is TRBV12-1; the match to TRBD2 covers 7 bases. Germline V CDR1 and CDR2: SGHSN, HYEKVE. J gave up 0 bases and V 4 bases, and 6 bases lay outside the gene matches. The CDR3 contains 15 residues. The CDR3 here is CASSPLGSSQNTLYF. The sequenced part of the CDR3 DNA is TGTGCCAGCTCCCCACTGGGGTCTAGTCAAAACACCTTGTAC.

This clone was detected only a few times. Germline and genes: mouse. The sequenced fragment ends 1 residue before the CDR3 boundary, so the rest is inferred from the germline J gene. The chain employs TRBV13-2 and TRBJ1-2; perhaps TRBD1 as D (5 bases). V was trimmed by 4 bases and J by 0 bases, leaving 10 bases between them. Germline V gene sequence: CDR1 NNHNN, CDR2 SYGAGS (reference sequence). The CDR3 has 14 residues. The CDR3 is CASGSQTANSDYTF. Partial CDR3 DNA: TGTGCCAGCGGTAGTCAGACAGCAAACTCCGACTACACC.

This clone was detected only a few times. Gene names follow the mouse nomenclature. The read finishes 1 residue shy of the CDR3 end, and the germline J gene is used to complete it. V and J are TRBV13-2 and TRBJ2-7; D is uncertain. Trimming stripped 0 bases from V and 0 bases from J, with 10 bases between. The CDR3 extends over 15 amino acids. From germline, CDR1 is NNHNN and CDR2 SYGAGS (reference sequence). The CDR3 bases that were read are TGTGCCAGCGGTGATGCACCCACCCTCTCCTATGAACAGTAC. Its protein is CASGDAPTLSYEQY. The full CDR3 reads CASGDAPTLSYEQYF.

Points on this clone: Gene names refer to mouse genes. The read terminates 1 residue ahead of where the CDR3 ends, so the germline J gene completes it. The rearrangement links TRBV13-3 to TRBJ1-4; D call uncertain. CDR1 is NNHDY and CDR2 is SYVADS in the germline V gene. The CDR3 covers 15 residues. Trimming removed 0 bases at V and 0 bases at J, with 6 bases between. The CDR3 bases that were read are TGTGCCAGCAGTGATGCGAAACTTTCCAACGAAAGATTATTT. It is translated as CASSDAKLSNERLF. The complete CDR3 protein is CASSDAKLSNERLFF.

This clone has only a few counts. Gene and germline names: mouse. The read ends 1 residue before the CDR3 terminus; that terminus is restored from the germline J gene. The rearrangement links TRBV20 to TRBJ2-7; D gene uncertain. Germline CDR1 and CDR2: GFQATS and STVNSAI. There are 12 residues in the CDR3. The V and J ends lost 1 base and 0 bases respectively, with 4 bases between them. CDR3 in amino acids: CGARVHSYEQYF. CDR3 DNA (partial): TGTGGTGCTAGGGTCCACTCCTATGAACAGTAC.

Concerning this clone itself: At one boundary the junction diverges from the germline segment, which might be a read error. Gene names follow the mouse nomenclature. Sequencing ends 1 residue short of the CDR3 end; the germline J gene provides the rest. The chain couples TRBV13-2 to TRBJ1-3, with no clear D. The germline V gene has CDR1 NNHNN and CDR2 SYGAGS (reference sequence). CDR3 length: 12 residues. The CDR3: CASSEGPNTLYF. The part of the CDR3 DNA that was read is TGTGCCAGCAGTGAAGGACCAAATACGCTCTAT.

Of note for this clone: Mouse germline and gene names are used. Read sequence stops 1 residue before the CDR3 end, and the germline J gene provides the missing end. The chain employs TRBV23 and TRBJ2-1; the D call of TRBD2 is as the table states it, not checked on the DNA. Germline CDR1 KGHTA, CDR2 FQNQQP. This CDR3 region has 15 residues. The CDR3 DNA, read in part, is TGCTCCAGCAGTCAATGGGGGGGTAACTATGCTGAGCAGTTC. Protein sequence: CSSSQWGGNYAEQF. The full CDR3 reads CSSSQWGGNYAEQFF.

As regards this clone: Mouse gene names and germline throughout. The CDR3 end falls 1 residue outside the read, so it is completed with the germline J gene. The chain recombines TRBV3 with TRBJ2-1; 8 nucleotides agree with TRBD2. J gave up 1 base and V 5 bases, and 4 bases lay outside the gene matches. From germline, CDR1 is SNHLY and CDR2 FYNGKV (reference sequence). The CDR3 has 15 amino acids. The CDR3 bases that were read are TGTGCCAGCAGCCTCTCTGGGGGGAACTATGCTGAGCAGTTC. Encoded protein: CASSLSGGNYAEQF. The whole CDR3 reads CASSLSGGNYAEQFF.

On this clone itself: Genes and germline are mouse. The read gets to within 1 residue of the CDR3 end, and the germline J gene fills in the rest. The chain is built from TRBV16 and TRBJ2-2, with D unclear. The CDR3 runs 14 residues. Germline V gene sequence: CDR1 SGHSA, CDR2 FRNQAP. V lost 2 bases and J 2 bases, leaving 6 bases between the germline ends. CDR3 region: CASSLLQNTGQLYF. Partial CDR3 DNA: TGTGCAAGCAGCTTATTGCAGAACACCGGGCAGCTCTAC.

Points on this clone: Gene names are mouse gene names. The CDR3 is cut off 1 residue early in the read; its end comes from the germline J gene. The chain has TRBV13-2 and TRBJ2-3; D gene uncertain. CDR3 length equals 15 residues. Trimming stripped 1 base from V and 0 bases from J, with 9 bases between. Germline V CDR1 and CDR2: NNHNN, SYGAGS (reference sequence). The CDR3 loop is CASGDKWASAETLYF. The DNA read from the CDR3 is TGTGCCAGCGGTGATAAGTGGGCTAGTGCAGAAACGCTGTAT.

On this clone: The listed genes are named as in mouse. The read gets to within 1 residue of the CDR3 end, and the germline J gene fills in the rest. The chain recombines TRBV3 with TRBJ2-4; maybe TRBD1 (5 bases). Trimming left V 4 bases short and J 5 bases short, with 7 bases between. This CDR3 contains 12 residues. CDR1 is SNHLY, CDR2 FYNGKV, per germline (reference sequence). The part of the CDR3 DNA that was read is TGTGCCAGCAGCTCGGACACAAACACCTTGTAC. This codes for CASSSDTNTLY. The entire CDR3 is CASSSDTNTLYF.

In this sample, this clone turned up once. Gene labels here are mouse ones. The read falls 1 residue short of the CDR3 end, and the missing part is taken from the germline J gene. V usage is TRBV12-1 and J usage is TRBJ2-1; D ambiguous. Trimming stripped 1 base from V and 7 bases from J, with 7 bases between. CDR1 and CDR2 (germline): SGHSN, HYEKVE. The CDR3 has 12 amino acids. CDR3 DNA, as far as it was read: TGTGCCAGCTCTCTAAAGGGAGCTGAGCAGTTC. Residues: CASSLKGAEQF. The CDR3 in full is CASSLKGAEQFF.

As regards this clone: Gene names refer to mouse genes. The sequence runs out 1 residue before the end of the CDR3; the remainder is reconstructed from the germline J gene. The chain combines TRBV19 with TRBJ2-2; D is ambiguous. The CDR3 runs 14 residues. Germline values: CDR1 FNHDT, CDR2 SITEND (reference sequence). The V gene lost 5 bases and the J gene lost 2 bases, with 10 bases spanning the gap. The DNA read from the CDR3 is TGTGCCAGCAGGATGCGCCGTAACACCGGGCAGCTCTAC. Encoded protein: CASRMRRNTGQLY. The CDR3 in full is CASRMRRNTGQLYF. Combining the CDR3 with reference TRBV19 and TRBJ2-2 gives the whole variable domain GGIITQTPKFLIGQEGQKLTLKCQQNFNHDTMYWYRQDSGKGLRLIYYSITENDLQKGDLSEGYDASREKKSSFSLTVTSAQKNEMAVFLCASRMRRNTGQLYFGEGSKLTVL.

This clone was picked up a small number of times. Gene and germline names: mouse. The read gets to within 1 residue of the CDR3 end, and the germline J gene fills in the rest. J is TRBJ1-5 and V is TRBV2; D uncertain. CDR1 and CDR2 (germline): LGHNA, YSYQKL. V gave up 1 base and J gave up 0 bases, with 7 bases separating them. The CDR3 runs to 15 residues. CDR3 region: CASSQGGNNNQAPLF. Partial CDR3 DNA: TGTGCCAGCAGCCAAGGCGGGAATAACAACCAGGCTCCGCTT.

For this clone: These gene names are mouse names. The CDR3 goes on 1 residue after the read ends, and that part is filled in from the germline J gene. The chain carries TRBV19 and TRBJ2-1, with TRBD2 matching over 12 bases. CDR3 length equals 15 residues. V lost 5 bases to trimming and J lost 7 bases; unmatched junction nucleotides: 7. CDR1 is FNHDT and CDR2 is SITEND in the germline V gene (reference sequence). CDR3: CASRPTGGARAEQFF. Incomplete CDR3 DNA: TGTGCCAGCAGGCCGACTGGGGGGGCGCGGGCTGAGCAGTTC.

Concerning this clone: Germline and genes here are mouse. The read halts 1 residue ahead of the CDR3 end, with the missing end drawn from the germline J gene. This chain joins TRBV13-2 and TRBJ1-1; tentatively, D is TRBD1 (5 bases). Germline values: CDR1 NNHNN, CDR2 SYGAGS (reference sequence). The CDR3 contains 15 residues. V dropped 0 bases and J dropped 0 bases, with 9 bases sitting between them. The CDR3 is CASGDAGEANTEVFF. The CDR3 DNA, read in part, is TGTGCCAGCGGTGATGCGGGGGAGGCAAACACAGAAGTCTTC.

Only a few counts were recorded for this clone. Gene names are mouse gene names. The read gets to within 1 residue of the CDR3 end, and the germline J gene fills in the rest. The chain joins TRBV19 to TRBJ1-5; 10 bases are shared with TRBD1. Germline V gene sequence: CDR1 FNHDT, CDR2 SITEND (reference sequence). The ends lost 6 bases at V and 0 bases at J; junction bases unmatched: 3. The CDR3 is made up of 15 amino acids. CDR3 bases read: TGTGCCAGCACCCGGGACAGGGGTAACAACCAGGCTCCGCTT. It codes for CASTRDRGNNQAPL. The full CDR3 protein reads CASTRDRGNNQAPLF.

Comment on this clone: Gene labels here are mouse ones. CDR3 amino acids: CASSQGTGGENTQYF. The DNA read from the CDR3 is TGTGCCAGCAGCCAAGGGACTGGGGGGGAGAACACCCAGTAC. The rearrangement joins TRBV2 to TRBJ2-5; TRBD2 matches 12 bases. The sequence runs out 1 residue before the end of the CDR3; the remainder is reconstructed from the germline J gene. V shed 1 base, J shed 7 bases, and the junction held 3 bases outside the gene matches. CDR1 LGHNA and CDR2 YSYQKL come from the germline V gene. This CDR3 comprises 15 residues.

Regarding this clone: Gene names follow the mouse nomenclature. The missing CDR3 end, 1 residue past where the read stops, is filled in from the germline J gene. V and J are TRBV16 and TRBJ2-4, with 10 bases that match TRBD2. V dropped 3 bases and J dropped 1; count of bases not matched to a gene: 4. CDR3 length equals 16 residues. The germline V gene encodes CDR1 SGHSA and CDR2 FRNQAP. The CDR3 loop is CASSFWGGAGQNTLYF. The DNA read from the CDR3 is TGTGCAAGCAGCTTCTGGGGGGGCGCAGGTCAAAACACCTTGTAC.

Concerning this clone: Gene names and germline refer to mouse. The sequenced fragment ends 1 residue before the CDR3 boundary, so the rest is inferred from the germline J gene. This chain uses TRBV20 with TRBJ2-7; D tentatively reads TRBD1 or TRBD2 (6 bases each). Per the germline V gene, CDR1 is GFQATS and CDR2 is STVNSAI. The CDR3 has 11 residues. The V end was cut by 6 bases, the J end by 4 bases, with 10 bases between. CDR3 in amino acids: CGAGGQYEQYF. The CDR3 DNA, read in part, is TGTGGTGCGGGGGGACAATATGAACAGTAC. Together with reference TRBV20 and TRBJ2-7, the CDR3 gives the full variable domain: GALVYQYPRRTICKSGTSMRMECQAVGFQATSVAWYRQSPQKTFELIALSTVNSAIKYEQNFTQEKFPISHPNLSFSSMTVLNAYLEDRGLYLCGAGGQYEQYFGPGTRLTVL.

A note on this clone: Gene labels here are mouse ones. The CDR3 end is not reached by the read, which stops 1 residue before it; the germline J gene fills it in. The chain couples TRBV31 to TRBJ2-1; TRBD2 agrees at 11 bases. J gave up 4 bases and V 5 bases, and 1 base lay outside the gene matches. CDR3 length: 13 amino acids. Germline assignment: CDR1 GKSSPN and CDR2 SITVG. The CDR3: CAWGDWGYAEQFF. The DNA read from the CDR3 is TGTGCCTGGGGGGACTGGGGGTATGCTGAGCAGTTC.

Comment on this clone: The gene symbols are mouse symbols. The read stops 1 residue short of the end of the CDR3; the missing end is completed from the germline J gene. V is TRBV5 and J is TRBJ2-4; 9 bases map to TRBD2. Germline V gene lookup returns CDR1 LGHNA and CDR2 YNLKQL (reference sequence). V was clipped by 1 base and J by 0 bases; unmatched bases: 2. The CDR3 sequence is 16 residues long. CDR3 bases read: TGTGCCAGCAGCCAAGCACTGGGGGGTAGTCAAAACACCTTGTAC. Encoded protein: CASSQALGGSQNTLY. The full CDR3 reads CASSQALGGSQNTLYF.

A remark on this clone: Germline and genes: mouse. This chain's CDR3 is CASQLGRGAETLYF. The sequenced part of the CDR3 DNA is TGTGCCAGCCAACTGGGGCGGGGGGCAGAAACGCTGTAT. V is TRBV19 and J is TRBJ2-3, with 7 bases lining up with TRBD2. The read halts 1 residue ahead of the CDR3 end, with the missing end drawn from the germline J gene. The CDR3 is 14 amino acids. Germline-derived CDR1 and CDR2 are FNHDT and SITEND (reference sequence). Trimming at V came to 7 bases and at J to 3 bases, leaving 8 bases not matched to a gene. Full variable domain (outside the CDR3, taken from reference TRBV19 and TRBJ2-3): GGIITQTPKFLIGQEGQKLTLKCQQNFNHDTMYWYRQDSGKGLRLIYYSITENDLQKGDLSEGYDASREKKSSFSLTVTSAQKNEMAVFLCASQLGRGAETLYFGSGTRLTVL.